The 5 T cell receptor beta chains given below trace back to one sample, sequenced in a study of T cell responses to AZD1222 COVID-19 vaccine. This table comes from immunoSEQ multiplex PCR, and its TCRdb copy is limited to in-frame clones, with some not included. The table has 85,000 to 130,000 clones, about 90% seen once. Sample: peripheral blood, taken 28 days after the second AZD1222 dose. The receptors here all came from an adult who received the AZD1222 COVID-19 vaccine.

The chain couples TRBV19 to TRBJ2-1; 7 bases fit TRBD1. The CDR3 loop spans 15 amino acids. Per germline, CDR1 LNHDA and CDR2 SQIVND (reference sequence). Trimming took 3 bases from V and 2 from J; bases not matched to a gene: 4. The CDR3 loop is CASSITGVAYNEQFF. In nucleotides, the CDR3 is TGTGCCAGTAGTATCACAGGGGTAGCCTACAATGAGCAGTTCTTC.

The J gene is TRBJ2-2, the V gene TRBV12-5; D is unresolved. In germline, CDR1 is LGHNT, CDR2 FRNRAP. V lost 8 bases and J lost 4, with 5 bases in between. This CDR3 region has 11 residues. This CDR3 is CASSITGELFF. The DNA for the CDR3 is TGTGCTAGTTCAATCACCGGGGAGCTGTTTTTT.

The chain employs TRBV5-1 and TRBJ2-2, with D maybe TRBD2 (6 bases). V lost 0 bases and J 0 bases, leaving 9 bases between the germline ends. CDR1 is SGHRS, CDR2 YFSETQ, per germline. This CDR3 spans 16 amino acids. As DNA, the CDR3 is TGCGCCAGCAGCTTGGCGGGGGATGCGAACACCGGGGAGCTGTTTTTT. Residues: CASSLAGDANTGELFF.

The chain combines TRBV6-5 with TRBJ1-6, with 8 nucleotides matching TRBD1. The CDR3 runs to 15 residues. J gave up 5 bases and V 7 bases, and 7 bases lay outside the gene matches. CDR1 is MNHEY and CDR2 is SVGAGI in the germline V gene. The CDR3 is CASTLTGVNNSPLHF. Written as DNA, the CDR3 is TGTGCCAGCACCCTGACAGGGGTGAATAATTCACCCCTCCACTTT.

This chain connects TRBV24-1 to TRBJ2-2; D not certain. This CDR3 has 15 amino acids. Germline V gene sequence: CDR1 KGHDR, CDR2 SFDVKD. Trimming left V 5 bases short and J 5 bases short, with 14 bases between. The CDR3 region is CATSGQSGVTGELFF. DNA of the CDR3: TGTGCCACCAGTGGCCAGAGTGGGGTTACCGGGGAGCTGTTTTTT.